The rows below give T cell receptor beta chains drawn from one sample of a study of Ad26.COV2.S vaccination and SARS-CoV-2 variants. Here immunoSEQ multiplex PCR was the method, and the copy in TCRdb shows in-frame clones only, minus some. The sample yields nearly 400,000 clones, about nine tenths seen once. This specimen was peripheral blood, taken in a trial of Ad26.COV2.S vaccine versus placebo. The receptor set was obtained from a person aged 18-60 years who received the Ad26.COV2.S COVID-19 vaccine or a placebo. Both conserved end residues are part of each CDR3.

V gene: TRBV25-1
J gene: TRBJ2-6
CDR3 protein: CASSGTGPLAGANVLTF

V gene: TRBV20-1
J gene: TRBJ2-5
CDR3 protein: CSASGVGSVETQYF

V gene: TRBV7-9
J gene: TRBJ2-4
CDR3 protein: CASSDRTVGAKNIQYF

V gene: TRBV18
J gene: TRBJ1-6
CDR3 protein: CASSPSQTDSPLHF

V gene: TRBV5-6
J gene: TRBJ2-7
CDR3 protein: CASRGLGGQAGGPSYEQYF

V gene: TRBV30
J gene: TRBJ2-1
CDR3 protein: CAWSTRTSGFYNEQFF

V gene: TRBV9
J gene: TRBJ2-7
CDR3 protein: CASSVGGGGTYEQYF

V gene: TRBV6-1
J gene: TRBJ2-7
CDR3 protein: CASSESTYYEQYF

V gene: TRBV6-6
J gene: TRBJ2-3
CDR3 protein: CASSSRGRDTDTQYF

V gene: TRBV6-6
J gene: TRBJ2-6
CDR3 protein: CASSVNLAGNALPGANVLTF

V gene: TRBV6-5
J gene: TRBJ2-3
CDR3 protein: CASSYSPGWADTQYF

V gene: TRBV7-6
J gene: TRBJ2-5
CDR3 protein: CASSLADQGWETQYF

V gene: TRBV5-1
J gene: TRBJ2-2
CDR3 protein: CASSPGASGRTGELFF

V gene: TRBV10-2
J gene: TRBJ2-1
CDR3 protein: CASYLRNPGTSGMSSYNEQFF

V gene: TRBV7-8
J gene: TRBJ2-1
CDR3 protein: CASSLAAWLAGAHRGNEQFF

V gene: TRBV5-1
J gene: TRBJ2-3
CDR3 protein: CASSLAGGFADTQYF

V gene: TRBV11-1
J gene: TRBJ1-2
CDR3 protein: CASSLGRPNYGYTF

V gene: TRBV28
J gene: TRBJ1-2
CDR3 protein: CASSLDLSMFRGSYGYTF

V gene: TRBV13
J gene: TRBJ2-1
CDR3 protein: CASSYPTSGSDEQFF

V gene: TRBV6-4
J gene: TRBJ2-1
CDR3 protein: CASSLVASGSSEQFF

V gene: TRBV6-4
J gene: TRBJ2-3
CDR3 protein: CASRGTSSTDTQYF

V gene: TRBV4-1
J gene: TRBJ2-3
CDR3 protein: CASSQAFGGAGGLDTQYF

V gene: TRBV7-2
J gene: TRBJ2-7
CDR3 protein: CASSFVGTGGYEQYF

V gene: TRBV5-5
J gene: TRBJ1-4
CDR3 protein: CASRGPGQSNEKLFF

V gene: TRBV7-8
J gene: TRBJ2-7
CDR3 protein: CASSLAGGGTHF

V gene: TRBV23-1
J gene: TRBJ2-5
CDR3 protein: CASSQGDKRETVETQYF

V gene: TRBV4-1
J gene: TRBJ1-4
CDR3 protein: CASSPGGTANEKLFF

V gene: TRBV9
J gene: TRBJ2-6
CDR3 protein: CASSSGANVLTF

V gene: TRBV6-5
J gene: TRBJ1-1
CDR3 protein: CASTLVTGTTEAFF

V gene: TRBV29-1
J gene: TRBJ2-5
CDR3 protein: CSVGQGAETQYF

V gene: TRBV5-1
J gene: TRBJ2-7
CDR3 protein: CASSATGSHEQYF

V gene: TRBV7-6
J gene: TRBJ2-2
CDR3 protein: CASSHPVAGGNTGELFF

V gene: TRBV20-1
J gene: TRBJ1-2
CDR3 protein: CSASGDRGGYTF

V gene: TRBV5-1
J gene: TRBJ1-5
CDR3 protein: CASSLLGNQPQHF

V gene: TRBV4-1
J gene: TRBJ2-7
CDR3 protein: CASSIRDSEAKEQYF

V gene: TRBV5-1
J gene: TRBJ2-7
CDR3 protein: CASSIAGTSSSYEQYF

V gene: TRBV28
J gene: TRBJ2-1
CDR3 protein: CASSLTLGQGNEQFF

V gene: TRBV5-4
J gene: TRBJ2-5
CDR3 protein: CASSSGPGQGRLETQYF

V gene: TRBV15
J gene: TRBJ2-5
CDR3 protein: CATSNYEFQETQYF

V gene: TRBV5-8
J gene: TRBJ2-1
CDR3 protein: CASSPSRDRVFHNEQFF

V gene: TRBV24-1
J gene: TRBJ2-1
CDR3 protein: CATSEPLAESYNEQFF

V gene: TRBV24-1
J gene: TRBJ2-3
CDR3 protein: CATSLGQRSYTDTQYF

V gene: TRBV11-2
J gene: TRBJ1-3
CDR3 protein: CASRTGTASGNTIYF

V gene: TRBV6-1
J gene: TRBJ1-2
CDR3 protein: CASSLRASDGYTF

V gene: TRBV2
J gene: TRBJ2-1
CDR3 protein: CASRLASNEQFF

V gene: TRBV27
J gene: TRBJ2-3
CDR3 protein: CASENFRGDTQYF

V gene: TRBV3-1/TRBV3-2
J gene: TRBJ2-1
CDR3 protein: CASSRQYNEQFF

V gene: TRBV28
J gene: TRBJ2-1
CDR3 protein: CASAPPGLRSYNEQFF

V gene: TRBV30
J gene: TRBJ1-1
CDR3 protein: CAWSVRRDSEAFF

V gene: TRBV23-1
J gene: TRBJ1-3
CDR3 protein: CASSQSLGTAGNTIYF

V gene: TRBV28
J gene: TRBJ2-4
CDR3 protein: CASSDWTGLAKNIQYF

V gene: TRBV5-4
J gene: TRBJ2-1
CDR3 protein: CASSPTLKSSGSNEQFF

V gene: TRBV4-1
J gene: TRBJ2-7
CDR3 protein: CASSQDNRDALTSYEQYF

V gene: TRBV19
J gene: TRBJ2-2
CDR3 protein: CASTPGWRITGELFF

V gene: TRBV5-1
J gene: TRBJ2-2
CDR3 protein: CASSFTLAAANTGELFF

V gene: TRBV5-6
J gene: TRBJ2-1
CDR3 protein: CASTPDGTNYNEQFF

V gene: TRBV7-2
J gene: TRBJ1-4
CDR3 protein: CASSPRTGNEKLFF